What follows are 11 T cell receptor beta chains derived from one specimen sequenced in a study of blood T cells in healthy people across ages. Sample-barcoded 5' priming and a J-beta primer mix drove a second PCR of about 7 to 11 cycles. TCRdb passed the 5' RACE reads through MiXCR, listing each CDR3 protein once. Of 1.5 million to 2 million distinct CDR3 sequences detected, about 50% appear once; the ten largest clones hold roughly 2.1%. The sample taken for sequencing was blood. These receptors were obtained from a woman aged 40 to 55 in good health.

The chain joins TRBV9 to TRBJ2-7; tentative D call: TRBD1 (5 bases). The germline CDR1 and CDR2 sequences are SGDLS and YYNGEE. V lost 0 bases and J 2 bases, leaving 15 bases between the germline ends. The length of the CDR3 is 16 residues. The DNA of the CDR3 is TGTGCCAGCAGCGTAGCTGGGGCTTTAGGTGCCTACGAGCAGTACTTC. It encodes CASSVAGALGAYEQYF.

The chain combines TRBV24-1 with TRBJ2-1; the match to TRBD2 covers 9 bases. CDR1 and CDR2 from the germline V gene are KGHDR and SFDVKD. The CDR3 contains 16 residues. V lost 4 bases and J lost 4; bases outside the gene matches: 7. This CDR3 reads CATSDLRTSDYNEQFF. In DNA form, the CDR3 reads TGTGCCACCAGTGACCTACGGACTAGCGATTACAATGAGCAGTTCTTC.

The genes are TRBV15 and TRBJ2-2; no firm D call. This CDR3 is 13 amino acids long. CDR1 and CDR2 from the germline V gene are LNHNV and YYDKDF (reference sequence). V dropped 1 base and J dropped 4 bases, with 4 bases sitting between them. The CDR3 DNA reads as TGTGCCACCAGCAGAGTAGGCACCGGGGAGCTGTTTTTT. Its translation: CATSRVGTGELFF. Filled out from reference TRBV15 and TRBJ2-2, the complete variable domain reads DAMVIQNPRYQVTQFGKPVTLSCSQTLNHNVMYWYQQKSSQAPKLLFHYYDKDFNNEADTPDNFQSRRPNTSFCFLDIRSPGLGDTAMYLCATSRVGTGELFFGEGSRLTVL.

The chain is built from TRBV6-5 and TRBJ1-1; the match to TRBD1 covers 9 bases. J gave up 7 bases and V 2 bases, and 11 bases lay outside the gene matches. The germline CDR1 and CDR2 sequences are MNHEY and SVGAGI. The CDR3 is 16 residues long. Here the CDR3 reads CASSYRSTGGAGEAFF. The CDR3 DNA reads as TGTGCCAGCAGTTACCGATCGACAGGGGGAGCGGGTGAAGCTTTCTTT.

This clonotype has just a few counts. The J gene is TRBJ1-2, the V gene TRBV29-1; a weak D match, TRBD1 (5 bases). This CDR3 comprises 14 residues. The V gene's germline CDR1 is SQVTM and CDR2 ANQGSEA. Trimming cost V 5 bases and J 2 bases, with 15 bases left between them. The CDR3 sequence: CSVFVGAANYGYTF. CDR3 DNA sequence: TGCAGCGTTTTTGTCGGGGCAGCCAACTATGGCTACACCTTC. The entire variable domain, with the rest obtained from reference TRBV29-1 and TRBJ1-2, is as follows: SAVISQKPSRDICQRGTSLTIQCQVDSQVTMMFWYRQQPGQSLTLIATANQGSEATYESGFVIDKFPISRPNLTFSTLTVSNMSPEDSSIYLCSVFVGAANYGYTFGSGTRLTVV.

This clonotype has a handful of counts. A much larger clone lies a single base off, so this may be a read error. The rearrangement links TRBV2 to TRBJ2-7; the match to TRBD1 covers 9 bases. The ends lost 6 bases at V and 5 bases at J; junction bases unmatched: 2. The length of the CDR3 is 12 residues. The germline gives CDR1 SNHLY, CDR2 FYNNEI. The CDR3 region has the DNA TGTGCCAGCAGGGGACAGGGCCACGAGCAGTACTTC. It codes for CASRGQGHEQYF.

The V call is TRBV19, the J call TRBJ2-5; D might be TRBD2 (5 bases). Germline CDR1 LNHDA, CDR2 SQIVND (reference sequence). The CDR3 length is 14 residues. V was pared by 4 bases and J by 0 bases, with 9 bases between. The CDR3 is CASSTMRDQETQYF. The CDR3 coding sequence is TGTGCCAGTAGTACAATGCGGGACCAAGAGACCCAGTACTTC.

This chain links TRBV10-3 with TRBJ2-1; no clear D. Germline CDR1 and CDR2: ENHRY and SYGVKD. The CDR3 contains 13 residues. Trimming removed 2 bases from V and 7 bases from J, with 9 bases in between. DNA for the CDR3: TGTGCCATCAGTGAGGTTACCGGAAATGAGCAGTTCTTC. Translating it yields CAISEVTGNEQFF.

This rearrangement joins TRBV11-2 to TRBJ2-5; 8 positions agree with TRBD1. The CDR3 is made up of 15 amino acids. Looked up from germline, CDR1 is SGHAT and CDR2 is FQNNGV. Germline trimming cut 0 bases from V and 4 bases from J; bases unmatched to any gene: 4. CDR3 DNA: TGTGCCAGCAGCTTAGATAATACAGGGGGAGAGACCCAGTACTTC. Its protein is CASSLDNTGGETQYF.

The sample holds one count of this clonotype. This sequence joins TRBV6-5 and TRBJ2-7; D ambiguous. Germline V CDR1 and CDR2: MNHEY, SVGAGI. V dropped 8 bases and J dropped 6 bases, with 11 bases sitting between them. The CDR3 is 11 amino acids. The DNA for the CDR3 is TGTGCCAGCGGATTACACTCCGAGCAGTACTTC. Encoded protein: CASGLHSEQYF.

The rearrangement joins TRBV20-1 to TRBJ2-1; TRBD2 matches at 11 bases. This CDR3 contains 18 residues. The germline CDR1 and CDR2 sequences are DFQATT and SNEGSKA (reference sequence). The ends lost 1 base at V and 13 bases at J; junction bases unmatched: 21. The CDR3 DNA follows: TGCAGTGCTAGAGGCAATACGGGACTAGCGGTTCCTCAAGAGACCCAGTTCTTC. Translating gives CSARGNTGLAVPQETQFF.